These T cell receptor beta chains were read from a single sample in a study of blood T cells in healthy people across ages. In TCRdb, the 5' RACE reads were re-called with MiXCR into one record per CDR3 protein. Of about 570,000 distinct CDR3 sequences listed, about 26% were seen once; the top ten hold around a sixth. The sequenced sample consisted of blood. Receptors originate from a woman in her seventies in good health. The CDR3 runs from the conserved cysteine through the conserved F or W. D genes are given only for firm matches. A clone size is listed for some rows: how often the clone was seen (once, few, many), or a class if it is expanded.

cdr3_aa: CSASGGIIGYTF; cdr3_nt: TGCAGTGCTAGTGGGGGCATTATAGGCTACACCTTC; j_call: TRBJ1-2; clone_size: few; v_call: TRBV20-1; d_call: NA
cdr3_aa: CTSSWEGARRAFF; cdr3_nt: TGTACCAGCAGCTGGGAGGGGGCGCGACGAGCTTTCTTT; j_call: TRBJ1-1; clone_size: few; v_call: TRBV7-9; d_call: TRBD1
cdr3_aa: CAWRGDRVLSNYGYTF; cdr3_nt: TGTGCCTGGAGGGGGGACAGGGTGTTGAGTAACTATGGCTACACCTTC; j_call: TRBJ1-2; clone_size: few; v_call: TRBV30; d_call: TRBD1
cdr3_aa: CSARVVGRGEQFF; cdr3_nt: TGCAGTGCTAGAGTGGTAGGGCGGGGTGAGCAGTTCTTC; j_call: TRBJ2-1; clone_size: NA; v_call: TRBV20-1; d_call: NA
cdr3_aa: CASSPTWDGGGAKLFF; cdr3_nt: TGTGCCAGCAGCCCAACCTGGGACGGCGGCGGGGCAAAACTGTTTTTT; j_call: TRBJ1-4; clone_size: NA; v_call: TRBV6-1; d_call: NA
cdr3_aa: CASQGIDGEKLFF; cdr3_nt: TGTGCCAGCCAGGGAATTGACGGAGAAAAACTGTTTTTT; j_call: TRBJ1-4; clone_size: few; v_call: TRBV7-9; d_call: NA
cdr3_aa: CSAVIGGSVYGYTF; cdr3_nt: TGCAGTGCCGTCATTGGGGGCAGCGTCTATGGCTACACCTTC; j_call: TRBJ1-2; clone_size: NA; v_call: TRBV20-1; d_call: NA
cdr3_aa: CASSTGLAGLTDTQYF; cdr3_nt: TGTGCCAGTAGTACGGGACTAGCGGGGCTCACAGATACGCAGTATTTT; j_call: TRBJ2-3; clone_size: few; v_call: TRBV19; d_call: TRBD2
cdr3_aa: CASGHSSGANVLTF; cdr3_nt: TGTGCTAGTGGTCATAGCTCTGGGGCCAACGTCCTGACTTTC; j_call: TRBJ2-6; clone_size: NA; v_call: TRBV12-5; d_call: NA
cdr3_aa: CASSSREGGGLDEQFF; cdr3_nt: TGTGCCAGCAGCTCGCGCGAAGGCGGGGGGCTTGATGAGCAGTTCTTC; j_call: TRBJ2-1; clone_size: NA; v_call: TRBV7-2; d_call: TRBD2
cdr3_aa: CASSRGQVLPYEQYF; cdr3_nt: TGTGCCAGCAGCCGTGGACAGGTCCTTCCCTACGAGCAGTACTTC; j_call: TRBJ2-7; clone_size: NA; v_call: TRBV11-3; d_call: TRBD1
cdr3_aa: CSARRPNTEAFF; cdr3_nt: TGCAGTGCTAGGAGGCCGAACACTGAAGCTTTCTTT; j_call: TRBJ1-1; clone_size: NA; v_call: TRBV20-1; d_call: NA
cdr3_aa: CASRGTAGGGYTF; cdr3_nt: TGTGCCAGCAGGGGGACGGCGGGGGGCGGCTACACCTTC; j_call: TRBJ1-2; clone_size: few; v_call: TRBV12-3/TRBV12-4; d_call: NA
cdr3_aa: CASSLRDRVTEAFF; cdr3_nt: TGCGCCAGCAGCCTTCGGGACAGGGTCACTGAAGCTTTCTTT; j_call: TRBJ1-1; clone_size: NA; v_call: TRBV5-1; d_call: TRBD1
cdr3_aa: CASRATGSYGYTF; cdr3_nt: TGTGCCAGCAGGGCAACAGGGTCCTATGGCTACACCTTC; j_call: TRBJ1-2; clone_size: many; v_call: TRBV12-3/TRBV12-4; d_call: NA
cdr3_aa: CASRKLAGGETQYF; cdr3_nt: TGTGCCAGCAGAAAACTAGCGGGGGGGGAGACCCAGTACTTC; j_call: TRBJ2-5; clone_size: few; v_call: TRBV7-2; d_call: TRBD2
cdr3_aa: CASSYPSTGLRDTQYF; cdr3_nt: TGTGCCAGCAGTTACCCCTCTACAGGGCTACGGGATACGCAGTATTTT; j_call: TRBJ2-3; clone_size: NA; v_call: TRBV6-2/TRBV6-3; d_call: NA
cdr3_aa: CSVENNYGYTF; cdr3_nt: TGCAGCGTTGAGAATAACTATGGCTACACCTTC; j_call: TRBJ1-2; clone_size: NA; v_call: TRBV29-1; d_call: NA
cdr3_aa: CASSLRSLADINYGYTF; cdr3_nt: TGTGCCAGCAGCTTAAGGTCCTTAGCCGACATCAACTATGGCTACACCTTC; j_call: TRBJ1-2; clone_size: NA; v_call: TRBV7-3; d_call: NA
cdr3_aa: CASSHPRTSGIYNKQFF; cdr3_nt: TGCGCCAGCAGCCACCCACGGACTAGCGGAATATACAATAAGCAGTTCTTC; j_call: TRBJ2-1; clone_size: few; v_call: TRBV4-3; d_call: TRBD2
cdr3_aa: CASSLPGSTDTQYF; cdr3_nt: TGTGCCAGCAGCTTGCCTGGCAGCACAGATACGCAGTATTTT; j_call: TRBJ2-3; clone_size: many; v_call: TRBV5-6; d_call: NA
cdr3_aa: CSARFWGLAGGNEQFF; cdr3_nt: TGCAGTGCTAGATTTTGGGGACTAGCGGGGGGTAATGAGCAGTTCTTC; j_call: TRBJ2-1; clone_size: NA; v_call: TRBV20-1; d_call: TRBD2
cdr3_aa: CSAKRTTDTQYF; cdr3_nt: TGCAGTGCGAAGAGAACAACAGATACGCAGTATTTT; j_call: TRBJ2-3; clone_size: NA; v_call: TRBV20-1; d_call: NA
cdr3_aa: CASSYSRGESSYNEQFF; cdr3_nt: TGTGCCAGCAGTTACTCAAGGGGGGAGAGCTCCTACAATGAGCAGTTCTTC; j_call: TRBJ2-1; clone_size: few; v_call: TRBV6-2/TRBV6-3; d_call: NA
cdr3_aa: CASSLESEGYTF; cdr3_nt: TGCGCCAGCAGCTTGGAATCTGAAGGCTACACCTTC; j_call: TRBJ1-2; clone_size: few; v_call: TRBV5-1; d_call: NA
cdr3_aa: CASSLAEGSTDTQYF; cdr3_nt: TGTGCCAGCAGCTTAGCAGAAGGGAGCACAGATACGCAGTATTTT; j_call: TRBJ2-3; clone_size: few; v_call: TRBV7-9; d_call: NA
cdr3_aa: CASSLPSSPLHF; cdr3_nt: TGTGCCAGCAGTCTTCCTAGTTCACCCCTCCACTTT; j_call: TRBJ1-6; clone_size: few; v_call: TRBV7-2; d_call: NA
cdr3_aa: CASSEGKLNTEAFF; cdr3_nt: TGTGCCAGCAGTGAAGGGAAGCTAAACACTGAAGCTTTCTTT; j_call: TRBJ1-1; clone_size: few; v_call: TRBV2; d_call: NA
cdr3_aa: CASSFRTEGDEKLFF; cdr3_nt: TGCGCCAGCAGCTTTCGGACAGAGGGGGATGAAAAACTGTTTTTT; j_call: TRBJ1-4; clone_size: NA; v_call: TRBV5-1; d_call: NA
cdr3_aa: CSVGGPTDTQYF; cdr3_nt: TGCAGCGTAGGGGGGCCAACAGATACGCAGTATTTT; j_call: TRBJ2-3; clone_size: few; v_call: TRBV29-1; d_call: NA
cdr3_aa: CASSLEAGTGELFF; cdr3_nt: TGTGCCAGCAGCTTAGAGGCGGGGACCGGGGAGCTGTTTTTT; j_call: TRBJ2-2; clone_size: NA; v_call: TRBV7-9; d_call: NA
cdr3_aa: CSVVRTGGHETQYF; cdr3_nt: TGCAGCGTTGTTCGGACAGGGGGCCACGAGACCCAGTACTTC; j_call: TRBJ2-5; clone_size: NA; v_call: TRBV29-1; d_call: TRBD1
cdr3_aa: CASSPATLGGNEQFF; cdr3_nt: TGTGCCAGCAGTCCGGCCACGCTAGGGGGCAATGAGCAGTTCTTC; j_call: TRBJ2-1; clone_size: NA; v_call: TRBV7-2; d_call: NA
cdr3_aa: CASSGQGAGAEAFF; cdr3_nt: TGTGCCAGCAGCGGACAGGGGGCGGGAGCTGAAGCTTTCTTT; j_call: TRBJ1-1; clone_size: few; v_call: TRBV7-9; d_call: TRBD1
cdr3_aa: CSGTGTGGSRSYNEQFF; cdr3_nt: TGCAGCGGAACCGGGACAGGGGGCTCTAGATCCTACAATGAGCAGTTCTTC; j_call: TRBJ2-1; clone_size: NA; v_call: TRBV29-1; d_call: TRBD1
cdr3_aa: CASSFFDRRAEAFF; cdr3_nt: TGCGCCAGCAGCTTCTTCGACAGGAGGGCAGAAGCTTTCTTT; j_call: TRBJ1-1; clone_size: few; v_call: TRBV5-1; d_call: NA
cdr3_aa: CASSSTSGVIQYF; cdr3_nt: TGTGCCAGCAGCTCGACTAGCGGCGTCATTCAGTACTTC; j_call: TRBJ2-4; clone_size: few; v_call: TRBV7-2; d_call: TRBD2
cdr3_aa: CASSVDAEREPQHF; cdr3_nt: TGTGCCAGCAGCGTAGATGCCGAACGGGAGCCCCAGCATTTT; j_call: TRBJ1-5; clone_size: NA; v_call: TRBV9; d_call: NA
cdr3_aa: CATSVNTGPYEQYF; cdr3_nt: TGTGCCACCAGCGTAAACACAGGGCCCTACGAGCAGTACTTC; j_call: TRBJ2-7; clone_size: NA; v_call: TRBV15; d_call: NA
cdr3_aa: CSARDIVRPGPYEQYF; cdr3_nt: TGCAGTGCTAGAGATATAGTCCGGCCAGGCCCCTACGAGCAGTACTTC; j_call: TRBJ2-7; clone_size: NA; v_call: TRBV20-1; d_call: NA
cdr3_aa: CASSPQRNVNSIYF; cdr3_nt: TGTGCCAGCAGCCCCCAAAGAAACGTAAACTCCATATATTTT; j_call: TRBJ1-3; clone_size: NA; v_call: TRBV7-2; d_call: NA
cdr3_aa: CASSSPRSPSQPGLAFF; cdr3_nt: TGTGCCAGCAGTTCCCCCCGATCCCCCTCCCAACCGGGGCTAGCTTTCTTT; j_call: TRBJ1-1; clone_size: few; v_call: TRBV28; d_call: NA
cdr3_aa: CSARAYNEQFF; cdr3_nt: TGCAGTGCTAGAGCTTACAATGAGCAGTTCTTC; j_call: TRBJ2-1; clone_size: many; v_call: TRBV20-1; d_call: NA
cdr3_aa: CSVEGRGKNNEQFF; cdr3_nt: TGCAGCGTTGAGGGCCGGGGGAAAAACAATGAGCAGTTCTTC; j_call: TRBJ2-1; clone_size: NA; v_call: TRBV29-1; d_call: NA
cdr3_aa: CASSHSVSSYNEQFF; cdr3_nt: TGTGCCAGCAGCCATTCAGTCAGCTCCTACAATGAGCAGTTCTTC; j_call: TRBJ2-1; clone_size: many; v_call: TRBV4-2; d_call: NA
cdr3_aa: CASSLIGDWEGYTF; cdr3_nt: TGTGCCAGCAGCTTAATTGGTGACTGGGAGGGCTACACCTTC; j_call: TRBJ1-2; clone_size: NA; v_call: TRBV7-3; d_call: NA
cdr3_aa: CAIEGQGGIGYTF; cdr3_nt: TGTGCCATAGAGGGACAAGGGGGAATCGGCTACACCTTC; j_call: TRBJ1-2; clone_size: NA; v_call: TRBV12-3/TRBV12-4; d_call: NA
cdr3_aa: CASGQSNEQFF; cdr3_nt: TGTGCCAGCGGGCAAAGCAATGAGCAGTTCTTC; j_call: TRBJ2-1; clone_size: few; v_call: TRBV2; d_call: NA
cdr3_aa: CASSLDRGLNTEAFF; cdr3_nt: TGTGCCAGCAGCTTGGATCGGGGATTGAACACTGAAGCTTTCTTT; j_call: TRBJ1-1; clone_size: NA; v_call: TRBV5-6; d_call: NA
cdr3_aa: CASSHPDREVGQFF; cdr3_nt: TGTGCCAGCAGCCACCCAGACCGGGAGGTGGGGCAGTTCTTC; j_call: TRBJ2-1; clone_size: NA; v_call: TRBV3-1; d_call: TRBD2
cdr3_aa: CASSQDWGRGSLTDTQYF; cdr3_nt: TGCGCCAGCAGCCAAGACTGGGGGAGGGGTTCACTCACAGATACGCAGTATTTT; j_call: TRBJ2-3; clone_size: NA; v_call: TRBV4-3; d_call: TRBD2
cdr3_aa: CASSRTSGGLFDEQYF; cdr3_nt: TGTGCCAGCAGCCGGACTAGCGGGGGGTTATTTGACGAGCAGTACTTC; j_call: TRBJ2-7; clone_size: NA; v_call: TRBV3-1; d_call: TRBD2